These 9 T cell receptor beta chains were all obtained from the same sample, sequenced in a study of glioma-infiltrating T cells after dendritic cell vaccination (dated by TCRdb to about 2016). The library came from the immunoSEQ multiplex PCR assay. As stored in TCRdb, this immuneACCESS dataset retains in-frame rearrangements with V and J assigned. A fraction of the clones does not appear; measured against another copy, unresolved V genes explain less than half of the discrepancy, and the remainder lacks a known reason. The sample table lists under 35,000 clones, approximately 91% of them with a count of one. Roughly 2% of the sample belongs to the ten largest clones. Sequenced here: blood, sampled before dendritic cell vaccination. All receptors derive from a human donor with glioblastoma.

The chain has TRBV28 and TRBJ2-7; TRBD1 might be the D (5 bases). This CDR3 contains 13 residues. V dropped 8 bases and J dropped 8 bases, with 19 bases sitting between them. Germline lookup yields CDR1 MDHEN and CDR2 SYDVKM. CDR3 nucleotides: TGTGCCAGCCAAGCTCGGACACCCCTCCAGCAGTACTTC. Protein product: CASQARTPLQQYF.

This CDR3 is CASSLRQGARGYTF. As DNA, the CDR3 is TGTGCCAGCAGCTTACGACAGGGGGCGCGTGGCTACACCTTC. This sequence joins TRBV7-8 and TRBJ1-2, with 10 nucleotides matching TRBD1. This CDR3 comprises 14 residues. Germline CDR1 is SGHVS and CDR2 is FQNEAQ. Germline trimming cut 2 bases from V and 7 bases from J; bases unmatched to any gene: 4.

This clone was observed a few times. The chain is built from TRBV7-8 and TRBJ1-3; D perhaps matches TRBD1 (5 bases). The CDR3 has 14 residues. Per germline, CDR1 SGHVS and CDR2 FQNEAQ. Trimming stripped 5 bases from V and 4 bases from J, with 12 bases between. CDR3 coding DNA: TGTGCCAGCAGCATAAGCAGGGCCGGAAACACCATATATTTT. Its protein product is CASSISRAGNTIYF.

This clone was seen only a few times. The rearrangement joins TRBV5-6 to TRBJ2-2; TRBD2 matches 7 bases. This CDR3 contains 15 residues. The junction had 9 bases not matched to a gene; V was cut back by 6 bases and J by 4 bases. The V gene's germline CDR1 is SGHDT and CDR2 YYEEEE. This chain's CDR3 is CASNAGSGVTGELFF. CDR3 nucleotide sequence: TGTGCCAGCAACGCCGGCAGCGGGGTCACCGGGGAGCTGTTTTTT.

The CDR3 here is CASNPGDHAQTQYF. The CDR3 nucleotides read TGTGCCAGCAACCCCGGAGACCACGCGCAGACCCAGTACTTC. The chain joins TRBV5-4 to TRBJ2-5; D ambiguous. The CDR3 sequence is 14 residues long. The germline V gene encodes CDR1 SGHNT and CDR2 YYREEE (reference sequence). Trimming took 6 bases from V and 6 from J, leaving 18 bases between them.

A few counts support this clone. The chain employs TRBV25-1 and TRBJ2-7; 7 positions match TRBD2. CDR3 length: 15 amino acids. J was trimmed by 5 bases and V by 5 bases; bases with no gene match: 12. Germline CDR1 MGHDK, CDR2 SYGVNS. This CDR3 is CASSLGEGRDHEQYF. The DNA of the CDR3 is TGTGCCAGCAGTTTGGGGGAGGGCAGGGATCACGAGCAGTACTTC.

The chain employs TRBV4-1 and TRBJ1-6, with a weak D call TRBD1 (5 bases). The CDR3 is made up of 17 amino acids. V was cut by 1 base and J by 10 bases, with 20 bases left in between. Germline V gene data show CDR1 as MGHRA and CDR2 as YSYEKL. The CDR3 loop reads CASSQVRGGSWESPLHF. The CDR3 DNA is TGCGCCAGCAGCCAAGTGAGGGGAGGGAGTTGGGAATCACCCCTCCACTTT.

The J gene is TRBJ2-3, the V gene TRBV10-2; 7 nucleotides match TRBD2. The CDR3 has 13 residues. Germline V lookup: CDR1 WSHSY, CDR2 SAAADI. V trimming: 10 bases; J trimming: 1 base; junction bases outside the gene matches: 5. The CDR3 DNA sequence: TGCGCCACACTAGCGTCGGGCACAGATACGCAGTATTTT. It specifies CATLASGTDTQYF.

CDR3 DNA sequence: TGTGCCACCCGGGGGTATGGAACTCAAGAGACCCAGTACTTC. It is translated as CATRGYGTQETQYF. The chain combines TRBV27 with TRBJ2-5; maybe TRBD2 (6 bases). Germline CDR1 is MNHEY and CDR2 is SMNVEV (reference sequence). The CDR3 covers 14 residues. Trimming removed 10 bases from V and 2 bases from J, with 17 bases in between.